The source of this TCR beta chain is a study of T cells in Graves' hyperthyroidism and ophthalmopathy. This clonotype was seen many times. V lost 8 bases and J lost 2, with 15 bases in between. CDR3 length: 14 amino acids. The germline CDR1 and CDR2 sequences are LNHNV and YYDKDF (reference sequence). Patients were aged 18 to 65, had disease duration under 2 months, and had newly diagnosed hyperthyroidism. Reasons for excluding patients were uncontrolled infection, other autoimmune disease, pregnancy or lactation. Authors of the study amplified TCR beta CDR3 regions from RNA transcripts. Using the HTBI primer set, a first-round RT-PCR was run on the TCR CDR3. From the multiplex PCR reads, TCRdb called clonotypes with MiXCR, one entry per CDR3 protein. The sample has roughly 750,000 distinct CDR3 sequences; about 15% are singletons.

The sample comprised blood. The V gene is TRBV15, the J gene TRBJ2-5; tentatively, D is TRBD2 (6 bases). This TCR derives from a man younger than 30 with Graves' hyperthyroidism. The DNA of the CDR3 is TGTGCCACCGGGAGGCGGCAGGATCAAGAGACCCAGTACTTC. It yields the protein CATGRRQDQETQYF.